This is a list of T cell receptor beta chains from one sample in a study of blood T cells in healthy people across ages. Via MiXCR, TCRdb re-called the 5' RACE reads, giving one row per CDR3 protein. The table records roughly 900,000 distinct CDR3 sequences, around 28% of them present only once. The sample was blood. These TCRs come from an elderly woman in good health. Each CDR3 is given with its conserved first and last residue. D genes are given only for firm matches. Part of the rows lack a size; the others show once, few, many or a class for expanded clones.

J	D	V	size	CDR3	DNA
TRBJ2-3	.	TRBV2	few	CASLGYTQYF	TGTGCCAGCCTGGGGTATACGCAGTATTTT
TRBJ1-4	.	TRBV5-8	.	CASSLRPQLNLGLFF	TGTGCCAGCAGCTTACGTCCACAGCTGAACCTGGGGCTGTTTTTT
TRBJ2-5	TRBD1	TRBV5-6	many	CASSLEGQGAWETQYF	TGTGCCAGCAGCTTGGAAGGCCAGGGGGCTTGGGAGACCCAGTACTTC
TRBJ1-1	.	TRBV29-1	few	CSVEGDRLEAFF	TGCAGCGTTGAGGGTGACCGACTTGAAGCTTTCTTT
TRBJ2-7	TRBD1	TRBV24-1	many	CATSDAPGTGVGYEQYF	TGTGCCACCAGTGACGCCCCCGGGACAGGGGTGGGCTACGAGCAGTACTTC
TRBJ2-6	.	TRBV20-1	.	CSAPSDDRISGANVLTF	TGCAGTGCCCCTTCAGACGATAGGATCTCTGGGGCCAACGTCCTGACTTTC
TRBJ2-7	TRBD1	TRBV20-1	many	CSAGGTGGFYEQYF	TGCAGTGCCGGGGGGACAGGGGGATTCTACGAGCAGTACTTC
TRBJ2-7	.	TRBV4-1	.	CASSQGVGSNYEQYF	TGCGCCAGCAGCCAAGGCGTGGGATCAAACTACGAGCAGTACTTC
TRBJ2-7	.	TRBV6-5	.	CASSPTGGSSYNEQYF	TGTGCCAGCAGTCCAACTGGGGGAAGCTCCTACAATGAGCAGTACTTC
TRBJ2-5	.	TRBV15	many	CATSLTGAHGETQYF	TGTGCCACCAGCCTTACGGGGGCCCATGGGGAGACCCAGTACTTC
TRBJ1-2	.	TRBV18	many	CASSSEMYGYTF	TGTGCCAGCTCATCCGAAATGTATGGCTACACCTTC
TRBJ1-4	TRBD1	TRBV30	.	CAWRGTGIHEKLFF	TGTGCCTGGAGGGGGACAGGGATTCATGAAAAACTGTTTTTT
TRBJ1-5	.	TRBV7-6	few	CASSLVQGFNQPQHF	TGTGCCAGCAGCTTAGTGCAGGGCTTCAATCAGCCCCAGCATTTT
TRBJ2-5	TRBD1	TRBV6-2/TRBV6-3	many	CASSPTGTADQETQYF	TGTGCCAGCAGCCCCACCGGGACAGCTGACCAAGAGACCCAGTACTTC
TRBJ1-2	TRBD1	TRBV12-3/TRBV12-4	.	CAGSLGQGHGYGYTF	TGTGCCGGCAGTTTAGGACAGGGGCATGGCTATGGCTACACCTTC
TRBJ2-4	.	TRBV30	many	CAWSRTSGTPRVIQYF	TGTGCCTGGAGTCGAACATCCGGGACCCCACGGGTCATTCAGTACTTC
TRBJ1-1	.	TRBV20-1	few	CSASPRLATEAFF	TGCAGTGCTAGCCCCAGGCTGGCCACTGAAGCTTTCTTT
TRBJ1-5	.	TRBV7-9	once	CASSRDGSNQPRHF	TGTGCCAGCAGCCGGGACGGGAGTAATCAGCCCCGGCATTTT
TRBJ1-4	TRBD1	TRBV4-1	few	CASSQGTGGADYEKLFF	TGCGCCAGCAGCCAAGGGACAGGGGGCGCGGATTATGAAAAACTGTTTTTT
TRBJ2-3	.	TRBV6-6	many	CASSGEADTQYF	TGTGCCAGCAGCGGGGAAGCAGATACGCAGTATTTT
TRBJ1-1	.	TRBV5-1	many	CASTKQGPGEAFF	TGCGCCAGCACGAAACAGGGTCCCGGTGAAGCTTTCTTT
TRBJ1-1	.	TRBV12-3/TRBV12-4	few	CASRDETQAFF	TGTGCCAGCCGGGACGAGACACAAGCTTTCTTT
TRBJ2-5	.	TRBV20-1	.	CSARGLVAPIQETQYF	TGCAGTGCTAGAGGGTTGGTAGCGCCCATCCAAGAGACCCAGTACTTC
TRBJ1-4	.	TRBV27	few	CASSLSLRAGREKLFF	TGTGCCAGCAGTTTATCACTCCGGGCGGGTAGAGAAAAACTGTTTTTT
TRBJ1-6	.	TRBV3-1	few	CASSQGGAAKVLHF	TGTGCCAGCAGCCAGGGAGGGGCCGCTAAAGTCCTCCACTTT
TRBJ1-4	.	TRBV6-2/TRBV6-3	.	CASSTRGRNEKLFF	TGTGCCAGCAGCACGAGGGGGAGAAATGAAAAACTGTTTTTT
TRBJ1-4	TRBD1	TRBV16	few	CASSRRTGRKEKLFF	TGTGCCAGCAGCCGGAGGACAGGACGGAAAGAAAAACTGTTTTTT
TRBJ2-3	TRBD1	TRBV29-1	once	CSVRQGPDTQYF	TGCAGCGTCCGACAGGGACCAGATACGCAGTATTTT
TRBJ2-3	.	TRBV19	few	CASSDPTRSTDTQYF	TGTGCCAGTAGTGATCCGACGAGGAGCACAGATACGCAGTATTTT
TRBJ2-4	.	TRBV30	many	CAWSLWGNIQYF	TGTGCCTGGTCCCTTTGGGGGAACATTCAGTACTTC
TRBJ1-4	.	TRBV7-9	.	CASGLARTNEKLFF	TGTGCCAGCGGCTTAGCGCGGACTAATGAAAAACTGTTTTTT
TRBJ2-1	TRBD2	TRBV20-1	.	CSASNSGRIYNEQFF	TGCAGTGCTTCAAATAGCGGGCGGATCTACAATGAGCAGTTCTTC
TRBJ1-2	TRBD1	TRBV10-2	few	CASSPQGAGYGYTF	TGCGCCAGCAGTCCCCAGGGGGCAGGGTATGGCTACACCTTC
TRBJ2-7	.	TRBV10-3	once	CAIGTPPYEQYF	TGTGCCATCGGGACTCCTCCCTACGAGCAGTACTTC
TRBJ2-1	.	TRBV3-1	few	CASSQAAVRNEQFF	TGTGCCAGCAGCCAAGCGGCCGTGAGGAATGAGCAGTTCTTC
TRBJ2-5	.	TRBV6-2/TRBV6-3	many	CASRYWGFQETQYF	TGTGCCAGCAGGTACTGGGGTTTCCAAGAGACCCAGTACTTC
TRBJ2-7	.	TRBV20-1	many	CSIHRNYEQYF	TGCAGTATACACAGAAACTACGAGCAGTACTTC
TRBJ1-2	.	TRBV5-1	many	CASSPGSSYGYTF	TGCGCCAGCAGCCCAGGGTCGAGCTATGGCTACACCTTC
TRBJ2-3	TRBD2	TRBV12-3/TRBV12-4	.	CASRLGGGGSSTDTQYF	TGTGCCAGCAGACTGGGCGGGGGGGGATCTAGCACAGATACGCAGTATTTT
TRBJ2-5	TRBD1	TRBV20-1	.	CSARLTGGKETQYF	TGCAGTGCTAGGCTCACAGGGGGAAAAGAGACCCAGTACTTC
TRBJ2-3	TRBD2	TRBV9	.	CASSSTPGRVTDTQYF	TGTGCCAGCAGCTCCACCCCCGGGAGGGTCACAGATACGCAGTATTTT
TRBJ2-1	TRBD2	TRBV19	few	CASRLAGGDNEQFF	TGTGCCAGTAGGTTAGCGGGGGGAGACAATGAGCAGTTCTTC
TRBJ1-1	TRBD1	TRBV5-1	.	CASSLLGQKNTEAFF	TGCGCCAGCAGCTTATTGGGACAGAAGAACACTGAAGCTTTCTTT
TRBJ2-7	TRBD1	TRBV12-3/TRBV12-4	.	CASREPGQGHEQYF	TGTGCCAGCAGGGAGCCGGGACAGGGACACGAGCAGTACTTC
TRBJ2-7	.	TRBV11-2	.	CASSLVSYNEQYF	TGTGCCAGCAGCTTAGTTTCCTACAATGAGCAGTACTTC
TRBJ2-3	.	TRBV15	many	CATSVATDTQYF	TGTGCCACCAGCGTGGCTACAGATACGCAGTATTTT
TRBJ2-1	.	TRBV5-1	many	CASSLGSGTPGHEQFF	TGCGCCAGCAGCCTCGGATCCGGGACACCCGGACATGAGCAGTTCTTC
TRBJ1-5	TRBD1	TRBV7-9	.	CASSSDTGVGNQPQHF	TGTGCCAGCAGCTCAGACACAGGGGTTGGCAATCAGCCCCAGCATTTT
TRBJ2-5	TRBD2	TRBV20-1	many	CSARETGTSGETQYF	TGCAGTGCTAGAGAAACCGGGACTAGCGGAGAGACCCAGTACTTC
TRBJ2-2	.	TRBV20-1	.	CSARALAQNTGELFF	TGCAGCGCTAGGGCTCTAGCACAGAACACCGGGGAGCTGTTTTTT
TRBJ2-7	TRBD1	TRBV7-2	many	CASSPTGQGLYEQYF	TGTGCCAGCAGCCCTACGGGACAGGGACTCTACGAGCAGTACTTC
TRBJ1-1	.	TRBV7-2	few	CASSLYPYEAFF	TGTGCCAGCAGCTTATACCCGTATGAAGCTTTCTTT
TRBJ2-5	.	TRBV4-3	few	CASSQESRQVTQYF	TGCGCCAGCAGCCAAGAAAGTCGCCAAGTGACCCAGTACTTC